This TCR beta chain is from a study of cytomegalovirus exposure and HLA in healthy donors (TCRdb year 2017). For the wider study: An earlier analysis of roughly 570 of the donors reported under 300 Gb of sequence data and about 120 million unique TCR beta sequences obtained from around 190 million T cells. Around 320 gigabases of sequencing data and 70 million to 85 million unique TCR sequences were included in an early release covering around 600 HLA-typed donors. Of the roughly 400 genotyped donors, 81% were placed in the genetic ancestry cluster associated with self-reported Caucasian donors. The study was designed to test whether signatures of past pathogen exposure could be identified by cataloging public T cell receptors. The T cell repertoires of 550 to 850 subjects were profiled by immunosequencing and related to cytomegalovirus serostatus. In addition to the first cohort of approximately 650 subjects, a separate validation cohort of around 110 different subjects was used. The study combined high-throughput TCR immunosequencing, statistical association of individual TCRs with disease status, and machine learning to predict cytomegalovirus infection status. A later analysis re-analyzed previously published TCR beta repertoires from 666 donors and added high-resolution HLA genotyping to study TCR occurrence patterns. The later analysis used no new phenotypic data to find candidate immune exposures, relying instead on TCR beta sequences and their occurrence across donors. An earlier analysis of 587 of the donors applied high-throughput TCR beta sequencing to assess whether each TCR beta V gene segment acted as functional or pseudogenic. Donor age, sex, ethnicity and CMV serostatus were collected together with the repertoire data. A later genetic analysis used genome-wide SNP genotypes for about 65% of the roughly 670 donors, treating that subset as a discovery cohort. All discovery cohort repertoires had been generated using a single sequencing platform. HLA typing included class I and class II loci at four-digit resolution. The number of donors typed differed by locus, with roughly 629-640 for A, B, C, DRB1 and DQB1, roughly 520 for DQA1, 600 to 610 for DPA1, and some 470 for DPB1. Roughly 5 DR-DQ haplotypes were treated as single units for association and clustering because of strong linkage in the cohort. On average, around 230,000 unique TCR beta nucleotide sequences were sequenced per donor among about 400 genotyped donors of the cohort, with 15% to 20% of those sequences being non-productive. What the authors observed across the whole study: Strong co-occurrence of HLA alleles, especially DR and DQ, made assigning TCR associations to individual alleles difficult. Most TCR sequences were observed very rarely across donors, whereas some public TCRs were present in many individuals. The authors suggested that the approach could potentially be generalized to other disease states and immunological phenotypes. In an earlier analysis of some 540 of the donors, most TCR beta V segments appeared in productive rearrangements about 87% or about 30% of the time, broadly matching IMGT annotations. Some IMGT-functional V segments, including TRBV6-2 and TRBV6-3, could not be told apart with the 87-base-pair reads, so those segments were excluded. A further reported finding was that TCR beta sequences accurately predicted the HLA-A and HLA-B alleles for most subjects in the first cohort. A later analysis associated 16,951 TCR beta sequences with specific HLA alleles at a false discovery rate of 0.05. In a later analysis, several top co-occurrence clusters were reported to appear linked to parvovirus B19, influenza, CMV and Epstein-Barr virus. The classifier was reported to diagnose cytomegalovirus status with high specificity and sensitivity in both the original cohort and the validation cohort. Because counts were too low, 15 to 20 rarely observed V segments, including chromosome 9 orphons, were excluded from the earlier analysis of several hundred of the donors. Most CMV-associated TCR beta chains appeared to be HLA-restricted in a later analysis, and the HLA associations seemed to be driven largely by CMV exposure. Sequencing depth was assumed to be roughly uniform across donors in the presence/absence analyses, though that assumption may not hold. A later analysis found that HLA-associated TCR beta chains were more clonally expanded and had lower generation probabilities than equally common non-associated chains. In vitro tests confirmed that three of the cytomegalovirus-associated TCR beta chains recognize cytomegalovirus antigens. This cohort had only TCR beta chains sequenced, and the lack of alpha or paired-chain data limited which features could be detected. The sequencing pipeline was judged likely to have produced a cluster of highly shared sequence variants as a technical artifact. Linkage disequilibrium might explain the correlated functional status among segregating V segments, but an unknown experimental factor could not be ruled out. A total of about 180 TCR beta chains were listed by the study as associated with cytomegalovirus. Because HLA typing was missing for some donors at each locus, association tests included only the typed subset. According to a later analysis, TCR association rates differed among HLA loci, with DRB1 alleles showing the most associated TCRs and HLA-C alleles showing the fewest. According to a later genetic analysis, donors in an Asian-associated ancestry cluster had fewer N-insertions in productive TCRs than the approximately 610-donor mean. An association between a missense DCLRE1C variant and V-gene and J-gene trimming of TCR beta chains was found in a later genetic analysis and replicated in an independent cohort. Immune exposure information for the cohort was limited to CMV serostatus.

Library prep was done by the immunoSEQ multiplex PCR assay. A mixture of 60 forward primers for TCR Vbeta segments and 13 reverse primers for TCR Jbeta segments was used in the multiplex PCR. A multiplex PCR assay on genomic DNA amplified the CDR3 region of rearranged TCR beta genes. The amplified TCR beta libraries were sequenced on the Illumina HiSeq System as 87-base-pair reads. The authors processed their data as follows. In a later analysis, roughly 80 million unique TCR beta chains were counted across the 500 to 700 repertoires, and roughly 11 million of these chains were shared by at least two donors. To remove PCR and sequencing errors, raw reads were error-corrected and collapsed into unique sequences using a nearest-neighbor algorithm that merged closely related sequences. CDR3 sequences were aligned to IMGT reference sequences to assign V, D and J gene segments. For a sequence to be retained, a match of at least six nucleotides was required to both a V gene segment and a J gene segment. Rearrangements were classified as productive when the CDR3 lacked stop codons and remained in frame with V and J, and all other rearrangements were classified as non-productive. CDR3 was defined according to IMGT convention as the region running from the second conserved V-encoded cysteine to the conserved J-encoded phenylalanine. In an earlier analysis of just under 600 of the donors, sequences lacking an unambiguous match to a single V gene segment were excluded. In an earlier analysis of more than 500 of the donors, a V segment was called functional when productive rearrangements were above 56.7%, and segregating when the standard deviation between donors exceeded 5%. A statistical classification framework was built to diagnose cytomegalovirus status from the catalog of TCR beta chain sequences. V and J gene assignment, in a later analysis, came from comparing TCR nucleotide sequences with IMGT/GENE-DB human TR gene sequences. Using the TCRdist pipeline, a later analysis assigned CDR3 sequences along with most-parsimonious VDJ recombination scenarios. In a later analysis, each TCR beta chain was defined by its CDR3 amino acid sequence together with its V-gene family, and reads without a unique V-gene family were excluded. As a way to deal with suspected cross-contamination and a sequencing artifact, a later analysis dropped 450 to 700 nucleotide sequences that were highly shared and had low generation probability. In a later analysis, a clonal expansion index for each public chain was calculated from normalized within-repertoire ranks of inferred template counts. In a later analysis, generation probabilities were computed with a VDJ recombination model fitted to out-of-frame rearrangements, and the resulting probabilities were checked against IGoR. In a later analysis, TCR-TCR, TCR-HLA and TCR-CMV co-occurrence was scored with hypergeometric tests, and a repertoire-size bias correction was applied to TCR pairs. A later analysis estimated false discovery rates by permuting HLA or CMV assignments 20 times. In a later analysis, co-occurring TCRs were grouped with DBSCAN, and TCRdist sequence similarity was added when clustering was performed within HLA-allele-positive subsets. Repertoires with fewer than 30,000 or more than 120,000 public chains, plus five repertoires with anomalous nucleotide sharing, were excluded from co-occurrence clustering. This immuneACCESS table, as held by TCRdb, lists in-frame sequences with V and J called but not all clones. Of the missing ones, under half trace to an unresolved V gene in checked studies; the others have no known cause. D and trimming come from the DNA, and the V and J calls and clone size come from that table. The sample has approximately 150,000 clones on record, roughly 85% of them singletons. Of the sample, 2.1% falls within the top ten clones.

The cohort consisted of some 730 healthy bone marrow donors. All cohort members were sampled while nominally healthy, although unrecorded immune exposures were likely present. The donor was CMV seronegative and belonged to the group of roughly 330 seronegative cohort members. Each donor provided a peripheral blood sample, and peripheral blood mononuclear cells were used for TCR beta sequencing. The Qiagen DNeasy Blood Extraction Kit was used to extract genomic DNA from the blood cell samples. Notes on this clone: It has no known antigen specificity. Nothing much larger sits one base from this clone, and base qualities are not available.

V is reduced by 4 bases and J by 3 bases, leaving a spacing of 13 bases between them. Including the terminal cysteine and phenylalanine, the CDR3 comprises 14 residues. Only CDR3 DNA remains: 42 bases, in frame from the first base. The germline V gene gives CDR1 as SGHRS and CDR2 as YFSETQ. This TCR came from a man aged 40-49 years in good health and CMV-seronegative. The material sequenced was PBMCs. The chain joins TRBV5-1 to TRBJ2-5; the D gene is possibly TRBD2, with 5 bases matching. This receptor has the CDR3 CASSRGSVKETQYF. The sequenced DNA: TGCGCCAGCAGCCGCGGTAGCGTTAAAGAGACCCAGTACTTC.